This TCR beta chain was sequenced during a study of T-cell memory formation after mild COVID-19. Germline lookup yields CDR1 DFQATT and CDR2 SNEGSKA (reference sequence). The junction had 11 bases not matched to a gene; V was cut back by 2 bases and J by 4 bases. The CDR3 runs to 17 residues. From the 5' RACE reads, TCRdb called clonotypes with MiXCR, one entry per CDR3 protein. Of fewer than 700,000 distinct CDR3 sequences in the sample, over 15% were seen once. This clonotype was counted a few times. The V and J genes are TRBV20-1 and TRBJ1-6, with TRBD1 identical over 7 bases. The sequence was obtained from an adult woman who had mild COVID-19 (a few samples of this study predate the infection). Cell type and time point are not known. Input material: PBMCs or a T cell subset sorted from them (not recorded which). DNA of the CDR3: TGCAGTGCTAGACGGGAGGCAGGGGGTCATTATAATTCACCCCTCCACTTT. It is translated as CSARREAGGHYNSPLHF.